This T cell receptor (beta chain) was profiled in a study of blood T cell repertoires in COVID-19. Study-wide background: The origin of the acute and convalescent COVID-19 samples was the United States, Italy and Spain. In each case, the material was cDNA or gDNA derived from T cells, B-cell-depleted T cells, or PBMCs.

Germline V gives CDR1 SGDLS, CDR2 YYNGEE. V dropped 2 bases and J dropped 0 bases, with 4 bases sitting between them. The CDR3 is made up of 13 amino acids. Only in-frame clones appear in the TCRdb table, and some are missing; sequencing was by immunoSEQ multiplex PCR. The sample records 110,000 to 150,000 clones, approximately 84% being singletons. The study recruited people aged roughly 18 to 95 years across about two dozen US areas. It was within 2 weeks before study entry that exposed participants met a COVID-19 case. Sequenced input: PBMCs or T cells enriched from blood (not recorded which). V gene TRBV9 combines with J gene TRBJ2-3; D is ambiguous. This clonotype originated in a woman aged 18-35 years who had been exposed to COVID-19. The CDR3: CASSVFSTDTQYF. In DNA form, the CDR3 reads TGTGCCAGCAGCGTCTTTAGCACAGATACGCAGTATTTT.